Sequencing of this T cell receptor (beta chain) was carried out in a study of T cell repertoires in cytomegalovirus infection. Whole-study context: Shared public TCR beta signatures pointed to both CMV infection and a matching HLA type. Study results and caveats: The study found HLA-C-restricted CMV-specific TCR beta clonotypes dominating the ex vivo response. Cumulative public TCR beta family frequency identified CMV carriers with the relevant HLA.

This clonotype was found many times. Antigen specificity is unknown. Germline CDR1 reads SGHRS; CDR2 reads YFSETQ. V was pared by 4 bases and J by 8 bases, with 10 bases of the junction left unmatched. The CDR3 totals 14 residues. TCRdb re-derived calls from the reads in MiXCR, one entry per CDR3 protein. The sample has approximately 250,000 distinct CDR3 sequences; 6.5% are singletons. This chain connects TRBV5-1 to TRBJ1-1, with 8 bases identical to TRBD1. The TCR originated in a human donor in good health (CMV status not recorded). Some clones in this sample may be carry-over from other donors' samples. Sequencing was performed on PBMCs. The CDR3 sequence: CASSTRSGQEEAFF. The DNA of the CDR3 is TGCGCCAGCAGCACCAGATCGGGACAGGAAGAAGCTTTCTTT.